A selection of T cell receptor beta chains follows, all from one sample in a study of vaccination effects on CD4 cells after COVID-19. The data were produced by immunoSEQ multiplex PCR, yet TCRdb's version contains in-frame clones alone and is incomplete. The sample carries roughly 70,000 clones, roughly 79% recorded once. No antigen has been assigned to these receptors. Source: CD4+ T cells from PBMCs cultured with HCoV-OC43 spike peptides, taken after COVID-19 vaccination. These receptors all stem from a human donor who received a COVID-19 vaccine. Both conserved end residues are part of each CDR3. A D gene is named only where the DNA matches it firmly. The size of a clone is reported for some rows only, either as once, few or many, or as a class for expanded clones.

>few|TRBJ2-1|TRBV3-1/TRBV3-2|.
TGTGCCAGCAGCTACCACTACAATGAGCAGTTCTTC
CASSYHYNEQFF
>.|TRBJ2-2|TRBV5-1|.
TGCGCCAGCAGCTTCAGGGAGTCGAACACCGGGGAGCTGTTTTTT
CASSFRESNTGELFF
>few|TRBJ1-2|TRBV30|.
TGTGCCTGGAGTTTGGAAGGCTACACCTTC
CAWSLEGYTF
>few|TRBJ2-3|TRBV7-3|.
TGTGCCAGCAGCCCTCGCCGGGGCAGCACAGATACGCAGTATTTT
CASSPRRGSTDTQYF
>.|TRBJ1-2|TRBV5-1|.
TGCGCCAGCAGCCGCGAGAACTATGGCTACACCTTC
CASSRENYGYTF
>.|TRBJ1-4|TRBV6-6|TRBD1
TGTGCCAGCAGCCGACAGGGGTCTAATGAAAAACTGTTTTTT
CASSRQGSNEKLFF
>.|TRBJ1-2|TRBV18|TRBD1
TGTGCCAGCTCACCGGGACAGGGGGTTTATGGCTACACCTTC
CASSPGQGVYGYTF
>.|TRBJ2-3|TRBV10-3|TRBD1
TGTGCCATCAGTCTACAGGGGGCTCGCACAGATACGCAGTATTTT
CAISLQGARTDTQYF
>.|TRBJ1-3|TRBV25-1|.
TGTGCCAGCAGTGATTCCGGCTCTGGAAACACCATATATTTT
CASSDSGSGNTIYF
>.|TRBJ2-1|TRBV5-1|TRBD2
TGCGCCAGCAGCTTCGGCGGGGGAGGGGAGTTTTACAATGAGCAGTTCTTC
CASSFGGGGEFYNEQFF
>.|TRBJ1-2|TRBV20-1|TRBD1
TGCAGTGCTAGTGATTCCGGGACAGGTGTTTACTTC
CSASDSGTGVYF
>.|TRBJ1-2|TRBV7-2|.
TGTGCCAGCAGCGCCGAGGGGCAGGCCCCAAGGAACTATGGCTACACCTTC
CASSAEGQAPRNYGYTF
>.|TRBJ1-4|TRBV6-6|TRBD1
TGTGCCAGCCGCCCAACAGGGGTCTATGAAAAACTGTTTTTT
CASRPTGVYEKLFF
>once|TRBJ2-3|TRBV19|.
TGTGCCAGTAGTATTGGAGGGGGCGGCACAGATACGCAGTATTTT
CASSIGGGGTDTQYF
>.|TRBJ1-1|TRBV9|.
TGTGCCAGCAGCGTAGGTGTAGGGCTGGGCATGAACACTGAAGCTTTCTTT
CASSVGVGLGMNTEAFF
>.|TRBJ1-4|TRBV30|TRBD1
TGTGCCTGGAGCGCGACAGGGTTGAGTGAAAAACTGTTTTTT
CAWSATGLSEKLFF
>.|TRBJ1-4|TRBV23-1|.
TGCGCCAGCAGTCAATCGGTGCGGGGGACAACTAATGAAAAACTGTTTTTT
CASSQSVRGTTNEKLFF
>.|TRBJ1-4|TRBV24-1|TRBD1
TGTGCCACCTCGGACAGGGGCGAGGAAAAACTGTTTTTT
CATSDRGEEKLFF